This section outlines one T cell receptor beta chain sequence together with its context. The target of this receptor is not known. No qualities accompany the bases; no much larger clone lies one base away. Synthetic TCR analog templates were spiked into each PCR to estimate absolute template abundance from read counts. TCRbeta CDR3 regions were amplified from genomic DNA with bias-controlled V and J gene primers using the immunoSEQ assay. Rearranged TCRbeta segments were sequenced at approximately 20X coverage. The original methods were these. Clustering was used to correct sequencing errors, and CDR3s were annotated against IMGT so that V, D and J genes could be assigned. Downstream analyses used only productive TCRbeta rearrangements and left out out-of-frame or stop-codon sequences. To compute clonality, Shannon entropy was normalized by the log of the number of unique productive sequences and then subtracted from one. Clones differing between time points or between blood and tumor were identified by Fisher's exact test with Benjamini-Hochberg correction at adjusted p below 0.01. Here the immuneACCESS table is served through TCRdb, limited to in-frame sequences with V and J called. Missing clones are a known gap in these copies; in checked studies unresolved V genes cover under half, and the rest lacks a known reason. V and J calls and clone size are those listed in that table; D and trimming were worked out from the DNA. The sample yields around 100,000 clones; approximately 90% were counted once. Less than 5% of the sample belongs to the ten largest clones.

The time point label for this specimen denotes: peripheral blood 6 weeks after treatment start. The cohort included 29 patients with locally advanced or metastatic urothelial carcinoma who were treated at Memorial Sloan Kettering on a trial protocol. Peripheral blood mononuclear cells were collected pretreatment and during treatment, with between 1 and 8 total time points obtained per patient. The Qiagen DNeasy Blood extraction kit was used to purify genomic DNA from total PBMCs and tumor samples. PBMCs were collected pretreatment and during treatment and were isolated and stored as previously described. The data were obtained in a study of PD-L1 blockade in urothelial cancer (TCRdb year 2017). Some background on the complete study: Therapy was started in the mid-2010s for all patients, and atezolizumab 1,200 mg was administered intravenously every 3 weeks. About nine tenths of the roughly 30 patients were males with bladder-origin urothelial cancer, and about 65% of the roughly 29 reported a prior smoking history. An ECOG performance status of 0 or 1 was recorded for the patients, and 0 to 3 prior chemotherapy regimens had been received by the patients. Blood samples were analyzed at two time points: 3 weeks after treatment start (second dose) and 6 weeks after treatment start. A median of about 150,000 T cells and 65,000 to 90,000 unique TCRs was obtained from blood samples, and a median clonality of 0.080 was observed. The study was an exploratory multi-omic analysis of somatic, immune and clinical correlates of response to PD-L1 blockade with atezolizumab in urothelial cancer. Pretreatment tumor samples, along with matched peripheral blood serially collected before and after atezolizumab treatment, were subjected to TCR sequencing. Progression-free survival longer than 6 months counted as durable clinical benefit, and TCR features were additionally tested against both progression-free and overall survival. In the same patients who had TCR sequencing, pretreatment tumors also underwent whole exome sequencing and RNA sequencing. Roughly nine patients achieved durable clinical benefit and 20 did not. Approximately 29 patients had pretreatment blood TCR-seq, some 24 had at least one posttreatment blood collection, and some 24 had tumor TCR-seq. General study outcomes and caveats: Because the sample size was small (n ≈ 30) and many exploratory analyses were performed, the results are intended to be hypothesis-generating. A pretreatment peripheral blood TCR clonality below the median was linked to improved progression-free and overall survival. Patients with durable benefit showed greater expansion of tumor-associated TCR clones in peripheral blood 3 weeks after starting treatment (n ≈ 20, p = 0.022).

The CDR3 has 12 amino acids, counting the end cysteine and phenylalanine. Of all the DNA, just the CDR3 is kept, 36 bases in frame from base 1. Looking up the germline V gene (reference sequence) yields CDR1 SEHNR and CDR2 FQNEAQ. From V the trimming removes 3 bases and from J it removes 13 bases, while the gene matches leave 8 bases of the junction unaccounted for. The sequencing used PBMCs, collected around atezolizumab (anti-PD-L1) treatment. The receptor comes from a man in his 60s with urothelial cancer. The V and J segments used are TRBV7-9 and TRBJ1-2, with TRBD1 identical over 7 junction bases. Here the CDR3 is given as CASSFPGTAATF. The nucleotides are TGTGCCAGCAGCTTCCCCGGGACAGCCGCCACCTTC. Joined to the reference TRBV7-9 and TRBJ1-2 proteins, this CDR3 gives the full variable domain: DTGVSQNPRHKITKRGQNVTFRCDPISEHNRLYWYRQTLGQGPEFLTYFQNEAQLEKSRLLSDRFSAERPKGSFSTLEIQRTEQGDSAMYLCASSFPGTAATFGSGTRLTVV.